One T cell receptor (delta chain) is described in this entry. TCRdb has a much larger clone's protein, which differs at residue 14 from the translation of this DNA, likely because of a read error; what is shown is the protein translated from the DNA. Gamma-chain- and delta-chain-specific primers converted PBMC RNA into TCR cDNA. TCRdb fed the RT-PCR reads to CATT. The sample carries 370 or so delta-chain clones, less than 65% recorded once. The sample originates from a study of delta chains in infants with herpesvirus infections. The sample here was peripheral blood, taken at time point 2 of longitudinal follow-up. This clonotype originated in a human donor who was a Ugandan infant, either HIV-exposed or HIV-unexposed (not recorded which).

Here the CDR3 DNA reads TGTGCTCTTGGGGACATTTTCCTACTCGGGTGGGGGGACAACGATAAACTCATCTTT. It is translated as CALGDIFLLGWGDNDKLIF. V and J are TRDV1 and TRDJ1; possible D gene TRDD2, 7 bases. Trimming shortened V by 3 bases and J by 4 bases, and 27 bases separated the two germline ends. The germline gives CDR1 TSWWSYY, CDR2 QGS. The CDR3 has 19 residues.